The sequence of this T cell receptor (beta chain) was determined in a study of follicular helper T cells after annual influenza vaccination. Study-wide context: For some subjects, blood spans the 2013-2014, 2014-2015 and 2015-2016 annual vaccinations.

Trimming took 0 bases from V and 3 from J, leaving 6 bases between them. The V gene's germline CDR1 is MNHNS and CDR2 SASEGT. This CDR3 has 15 amino acids. The assay was immunoSEQ multiplex PCR, and TCRdb's table has in-frame clones only and misses some. Of around 10,000 clones detected, around 85% appear once; the ten largest clones hold about 0.87%. A remark on this clone: The antigen is undetermined.

General study results and limits: ICOS+CD38+ cTfh clonality change tracked circulating plasmablast frequency change. Recurrent ICOS+CD38+ cTfh clonotypes included tetramer and AIM influenza-specific ones.

This clonotype was obtained from an adult who received the influenza vaccine. The sequencing used CXCR5- memory CD4+ T cells sorted from blood, collected 6 weeks after influenza vaccination. This chain connects TRBV6-1 to TRBJ1-6; D remains unclear. This CDR3 reads CASSEAQSYNSPLHF. Here the CDR3 DNA reads TGTGCCAGCAGTGAAGCGCAGAGCTATAATTCACCCCTCCACTTT.